Listed here are 18 T cell receptor beta chains from one sample, sequenced in a study of blood T cell repertoires in COVID-19. Method: immunoSEQ multiplex PCR; TCRdb's copy keeps in-frame clones and lacks some. The sample yields 230,000 or so clones, 75% to 90% seen once. The sequencing input was PBMCs or T cells enriched from blood (not recorded which). The receptor source for this set is a woman aged 35 to 49 with acute COVID-19.

The chain links TRBV5-1 to TRBJ1-4, with D perhaps TRBD1 (6 bases). Germline CDR1 is SGHRS and CDR2 is YFSETQ. The CDR3 consists of 15 residues. The ends were cut back, 4 bases at V and 6 bases at J, with 16 bases in the middle. The CDR3 spells CASSQVSAGDEKLFF. CDR3 DNA sequence: TGCGCCAGCAGCCAGGTGTCGGCAGGGGATGAAAAACTGTTTTTT. The variable domain in full, with the rest retrieved from reference TRBV5-1 and TRBJ1-4, is KAGVTQTPRYLIKTRGQQVTLSCSPISGHRSVSWYQQTPGQGLQFLFEYFSETQRNKGNFPGRFSGRQFSNSRSEMNVSTLELGDSALYLCASSQVSAGDEKLFFGSGTQLSVL.

The chain is built from TRBV5-8 and TRBJ1-4; 11 bases line up with TRBD1. J was trimmed by 6 bases and V by 3 bases; bases with no gene match: 4. The CDR3 extends over 15 amino acids. Germline CDR1 and CDR2: SGHTS and YDEGEE. The CDR3 coding sequence is TGTGCCAGCAGCTCCGGGGACAGGGGGGATGAAAAACTGTTTTTT. Translating gives CASSSGDRGDEKLFF.

In DNA form, the CDR3 reads TGTGCCAGCAGCTTAGAAATTTCGGGTGCTGAAGCTTTCTTT. It translates to CASSLEISGAEAFF. The genes are TRBV11-2 and TRBJ1-1; D is uncertain. Deletions cut 0 bases from V and 6 bases from J, with 11 bases between. The CDR3 is 14 amino acids. CDR1 SGHAT and CDR2 FQNNGV come from the germline V gene. The full variable domain, its missing parts supplied by reference TRBV11-2 and TRBJ1-1, is EAGVAQSPRYKIIEKRQSVAFWCNPISGHATLYWYQQILGQGPKLLIQFQNNGVVDDSQLPKDRFSAERLKGVDSTLKIQPAKLEDSAVYLCASSLEISGAEAFFGQGTRLTVV.

The J gene is TRBJ1-2, the V gene TRBV3-1 (or the pseudogene TRBV3-2); 8 bases match TRBD1. Per germline, CDR1 LGHDT and CDR2 YNNKEL (reference sequence). Unmatched junction bases numbered 13, after V lost 2 bases and J lost 5 bases. This CDR3 is built from 17 residues. CDR3 protein: CASSQSGQGFSFYGYTF. The DNA of the CDR3 is TGTGCCAGCAGCCAATCAGGACAGGGATTTTCCTTTTATGGCTACACCTTC.

The V gene is TRBV15, the J gene TRBJ1-5; D perhaps matches TRBD1 (5 bases). Germline CDR1 reads LNHNV; CDR2 reads YYDKDF (reference sequence). CDR3 length equals 16 residues. The V end was cut by 1 base, the J end by 5 bases, with 15 bases between. CDR3 residues: CATSRVEGYGDQPQHF. Written as DNA, the CDR3 is TGTGCCACCAGCAGAGTGGAGGGGTACGGCGATCAGCCCCAGCATTTT.

The chain couples TRBV19 to TRBJ1-2; D remains unclear. CDR1 is LNHDA, CDR2 SQIVND, per germline (reference sequence). The CDR3 contains 14 residues. The V end lost 5 bases, the J end lost 8 bases, and 18 bases lay between the germline ends. This chain's CDR3 is CASSDSALRGGYTF. Here the CDR3 DNA reads TGTGCCAGTAGTGACTCGGCCCTTCGAGGGGGCTACACCTTC.

The rearrangement joins TRBV9 to TRBJ2-3, with D possibly TRBD2 on 6 matching bases. Looked up from germline, CDR1 is SGDLS and CDR2 is YYNGEE. Trimming cost V 4 bases and J 4 bases, with 13 bases left between them. The CDR3 runs to 14 residues. The CDR3 DNA reads as TGTGCCAGCAGCCCCAGTCCGGGGGCAGATACGCAGTATTTT. Its translation is CASSPSPGADTQYF. The whole variable domain, filled in from reference TRBV9 and TRBJ2-3, reads DSGVTQTPKHLITATGQRVTLRCSPRSGDLSVYWYQQSLDQGLQFLIQYYNGEERAKGNILERFSAQQFPDLHSELNLSSLELGDSALYFCASSPSPGADTQYFGPGTRLTVL.

The gene calls are TRBV6-4 and TRBJ1-2; 8 bases fit TRBD1. V gave up 6 bases and J gave up 8 bases; unmatched junction bases: 8. Germline lookup yields CDR1 MRHNA and CDR2 SNTAGT. The CDR3 is made up of 13 amino acids. The CDR3 region has the DNA TGTGCCAGCAGGGAACAGGGGGATGGAGGCTACACCTTC. It specifies CASREQGDGGYTF.

The gene calls are TRBV5-1 and TRBJ1-2, with no clear D. Germline V gene data show CDR1 as SGHRS and CDR2 as YFSETQ. There are 18 residues in the CDR3. The V end lost 1 base, the J end lost 2 bases, and 21 bases lay between the germline ends. CDR3 coding DNA: TGCGCCAGCAGCTTGACTATCTTTCCCGACTCAAAAAACTATGGCTACACCTTC. This gives the protein CASSLTIFPDSKNYGYTF.

V usage is TRBV6-6 and J usage is TRBJ1-1, with 10 bases that match TRBD1. The CDR3 covers 15 residues. Trimming cost V 1 base and J 8 bases; bases outside gene matches: 7. Germline CDR1 MNHNY, CDR2 SVGAGI (reference sequence). The CDR3 coding sequence is TGTGCCAGCAGTTACTACGGAGGGACAGGGGCAGAAGCTTTCTTT. This gives the protein CASSYYGGTGAEAFF.

The chain uses TRBV9 and TRBJ1-1; D remains ambiguous. The V gene's germline CDR1 is SGDLS and CDR2 YYNGEE. The CDR3 length is 16 residues. The V and J ends lost 5 bases and 1 base respectively, with 18 bases between them. Here the CDR3 DNA reads TGTGCCAGCAGTTCCTCGATGCCGGGAGGGAACACTGAAGCTTTCTTT. This gives the protein CASSSSMPGGNTEAFF.

The V and J genes are TRBV9 and TRBJ2-7; a weak D match, TRBD1 (5 bases). The CDR3 length is 16 residues. V was shortened by 4 bases and J by 5 bases, with 22 bases between the two germline ends. The germline gives CDR1 SGDLS, CDR2 YYNGEE. CDR3: CASSFSPDRQSDEQYF. CDR3 nucleotide sequence: TGTGCCAGCAGCTTTTCACCAGACAGACAATCGGACGAGCAGTACTTC.

This clone was seen just once. The rearrangement links TRBV7-2 to TRBJ1-3, with TRBD1 matching over 8 bases. Germline V lookup: CDR1 SGHTA, CDR2 FQGNSA. The junction had 3 bases not matched to a gene; V was cut back by 3 bases and J by 2 bases. The CDR3 extends over 15 amino acids. Here the CDR3 reads CASSFTGGAGNTIYF. The CDR3 bases are TGTGCCAGCAGCTTCACAGGGGGTGCTGGAAACACCATATATTTT. Looking up the rest from reference TRBV7-2 and TRBJ1-3 gives the full variable domain: GAGVSQSPSNKVTEKGKDVELRCDPISGHTALYWYRQSLGQGLEFLIYFQGNSAPDKSGLPSDRFSAERTGGSVSTLTIQRTQQEDSAVYLCASSFTGGAGNTIYFGEGSWLTVV.

Note on this clone: A read error may produce the germline difference seen at one junction end. The rearrangement links TRBV5-1 to TRBJ2-1, with 9 bases lining up with TRBD2. CDR1 is SGHRS, CDR2 YFSETQ, per germline. CDR3 length: 13 amino acids. Here the CDR3 reads CTSTWTSAGEQFF. CDR3 sequence (DNA): TGCACCAGCACTTGGACTAGCGCCGGGGAGCAGTTCTTC.

This chain uses TRBV29-1 with TRBJ1-2, with D possibly matching TRBD1 (6 bases). The CDR3 contains 14 residues. Trimming removed 4 bases at V and 8 bases at J, with 20 bases between. Germline CDR1 and CDR2: SQVTM and ANQGSEA. The CDR3 spells CSVVSGNRVKGYTF. CDR3 nucleotides: TGCAGCGTTGTTTCCGGGAACAGGGTTAAGGGCTACACCTTC.

The CDR3 DNA reads TGTGCCAGCTCACCACAGCCAAGCGGGAACACTGAAGCTTTCTTT. Amino acid sequence: CASSPQPSGNTEAFF. The chain has TRBV18 and TRBJ1-1; D gene unclear. The CDR3 is 15 residues long. Trimming took 1 base from V and 1 from J, leaving 10 bases between them. Germline CDR1 KGHSH, CDR2 LQKENI.

This chain joins TRBV19 and TRBJ2-3, with TRBD2 matching 7 bases. Losses at the gene ends were 5 bases for V and 3 bases for J; bases not matched to a gene: 5. Germline V gene sequence: CDR1 LNHDA, CDR2 SQIVND (reference sequence). The CDR3 is 14 amino acids. Here the CDR3 DNA reads TGTGCCAGTAGTCCCTGGGGGGGGACAGATACGCAGTATTTT. Protein product: CASSPWGGTDTQYF. Combining the CDR3 with reference TRBV19 and TRBJ2-3 gives the whole variable domain DGGITQSPKYLFRKEGQNVTLSCEQNLNHDAMYWYRQDPGQGLRLIYYSQIVNDFQKGDIAEGYSVSREKKESFPLTVTSAQKNPTAFYLCASSPWGGTDTQYFGPGTRLTVL.

The chain joins TRBV14 to TRBJ2-1; a possible D gene is TRBD2 (5 bases). This CDR3 is 12 amino acids long. Trimming took 2 bases from V and 10 from J, leaving 9 bases between them. Germline loops: CDR1 SGHDN, CDR2 FVKESK. The CDR3 coding sequence is TGTGCCAGCAGCCAACGGGGTTGGGAGCAGTTCTTC. It specifies CASSQRGWEQFF.